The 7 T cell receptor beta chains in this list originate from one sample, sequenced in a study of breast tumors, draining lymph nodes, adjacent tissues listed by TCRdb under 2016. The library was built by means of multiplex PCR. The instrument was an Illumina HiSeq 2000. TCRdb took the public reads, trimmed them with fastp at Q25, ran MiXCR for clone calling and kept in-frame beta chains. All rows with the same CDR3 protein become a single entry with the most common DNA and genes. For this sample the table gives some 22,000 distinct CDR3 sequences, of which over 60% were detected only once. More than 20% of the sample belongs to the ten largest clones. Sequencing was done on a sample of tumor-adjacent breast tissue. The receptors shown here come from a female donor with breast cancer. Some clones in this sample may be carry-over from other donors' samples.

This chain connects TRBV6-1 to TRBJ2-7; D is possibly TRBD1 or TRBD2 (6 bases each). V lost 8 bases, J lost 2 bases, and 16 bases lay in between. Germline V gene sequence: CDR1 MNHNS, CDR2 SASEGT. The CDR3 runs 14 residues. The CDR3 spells CASVGGLFPYEQYF. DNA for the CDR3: TGTGCCAGCGTTGGGGGGCTCTTCCCCTACGAGCAGTACTTC.

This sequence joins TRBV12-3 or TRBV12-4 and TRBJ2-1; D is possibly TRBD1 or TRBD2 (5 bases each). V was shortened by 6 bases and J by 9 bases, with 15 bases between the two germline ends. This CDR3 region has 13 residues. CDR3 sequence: CASSTLRGGEQFF. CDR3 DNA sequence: TGTGCCAGCAGCACCCTGCGTGGGGGTGAGCAGTTCTTC.

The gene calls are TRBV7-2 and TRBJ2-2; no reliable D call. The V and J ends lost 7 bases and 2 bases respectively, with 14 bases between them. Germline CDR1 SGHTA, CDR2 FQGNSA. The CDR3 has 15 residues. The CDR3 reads CASTTTGLNTGELFF. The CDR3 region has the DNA TGTGCCAGCACCACCACCGGTCTAAACACCGGGGAGCTGTTTTTT.

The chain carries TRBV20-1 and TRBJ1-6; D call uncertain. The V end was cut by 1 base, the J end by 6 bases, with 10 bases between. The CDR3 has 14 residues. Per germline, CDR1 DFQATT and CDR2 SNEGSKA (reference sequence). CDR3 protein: CSARVEGSNSPLHF. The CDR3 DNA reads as TGCAGTGCTAGAGTCGAGGGATCTAATTCACCCCTCCACTTT.

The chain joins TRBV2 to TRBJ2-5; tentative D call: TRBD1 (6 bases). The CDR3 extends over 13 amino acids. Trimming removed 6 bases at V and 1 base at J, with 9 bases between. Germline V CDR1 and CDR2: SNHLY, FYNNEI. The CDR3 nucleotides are TGTGCCAGCAGACGACAGGTCCAAGAGACCCAGTACTTC. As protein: CASRRQVQETQYF.

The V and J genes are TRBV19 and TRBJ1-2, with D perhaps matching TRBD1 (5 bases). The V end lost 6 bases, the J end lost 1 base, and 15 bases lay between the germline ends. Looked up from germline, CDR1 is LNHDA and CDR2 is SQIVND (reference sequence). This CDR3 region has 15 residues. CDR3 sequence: CASRWGGDINYGYTF. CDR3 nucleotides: TGTGCCAGTAGGTGGGGGGGTGACATTAACTATGGCTACACCTTC.

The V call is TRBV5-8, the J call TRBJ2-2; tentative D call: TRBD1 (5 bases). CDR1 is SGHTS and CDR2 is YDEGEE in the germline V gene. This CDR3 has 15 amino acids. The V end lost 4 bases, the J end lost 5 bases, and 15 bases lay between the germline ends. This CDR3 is CASSPQGLGTGELFF. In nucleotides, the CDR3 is TGTGCCAGCAGCCCCCAGGGCTTGGGTACCGGGGAGCTGTTTTTT.